The clone carrying this T cell receptor beta chain has more than one count but fewer than ten. Antigen: not known. This CDR3 comprises 13 residues. Germline V gene data show CDR1 as MNHNS and CDR2 as SASEGT. Trimming pared 0 bases from V and 5 bases from J, leaving 5 bases between. The sample belongs to a study of T cell responses to AZD1222 COVID-19 vaccine. Here immunoSEQ multiplex PCR was the method, and the copy in TCRdb shows in-frame clones only, minus some. The table has about 120,000 clones, less than 95% seen once; the top ten hold 5% to 6%. Study-wide findings and caveats: Most donors were white British, females outnumbered males, and clonal diversity was possibly underestimated. Sampling captured repertoires only after the peak T cell response. Across the whole spike, CD4 TCRs peaked at regions 160-218 and 743-854.

This chain connects TRBV6-1 to TRBJ1-5; D uncertain. The receptor was isolated from an adult in good health. The starting material was peripheral blood, obtained on day 0 of AZD1222 vaccination. The CDR3 DNA sequence: TGTGCCAGCAGTGAAGCAGGGCATCAGCCCCAGCATTTT. This encodes CASSEAGHQPQHF.